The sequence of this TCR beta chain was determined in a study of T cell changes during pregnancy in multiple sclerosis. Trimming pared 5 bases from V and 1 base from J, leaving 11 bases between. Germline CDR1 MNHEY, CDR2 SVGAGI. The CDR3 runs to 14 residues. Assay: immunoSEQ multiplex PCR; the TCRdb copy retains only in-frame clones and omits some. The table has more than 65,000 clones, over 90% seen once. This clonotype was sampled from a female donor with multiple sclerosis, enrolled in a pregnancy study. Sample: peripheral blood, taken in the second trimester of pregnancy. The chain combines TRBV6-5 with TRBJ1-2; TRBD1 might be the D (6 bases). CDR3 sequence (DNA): TGTGCCAGCAGTCACCAGGGGATTAACTATGGCTACACCTTC. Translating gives CASSHQGINYGYTF.